The source of this TCR beta chain is a study of blood T cell repertoires in COVID-19. How the authors handled the data: Counts of nucleated cells, estimated from reference gene primer amplification, were obtained. The protocol was immunoSEQ multiplex PCR, while the TCRdb copy is restricted to in-frame clones and leaves out a portion. That table supplies the V and J calls and clone size; D and trimming were determined from the DNA. This sample has hundreds of thousands of clones, with roughly 87% found just once. From germline, CDR1 is KGHSH and CDR2 LQKENI. V lost 2 bases to trimming and J lost 7 bases, with 15 bases between them. The CDR3 runs to 15 residues. Enrolled during active infection, Seattle patients were then followed longitudinally.

The chain joins TRBV18 to TRBJ2-1, with D possibly being TRBD1 (5 bases). The material sequenced was peripheral blood. The sequence was obtained from a man younger than 35 with COVID-19, enrolled during active disease. This chain's CDR3 is CASSPSTNRQNEQFF. CDR3 nucleotide sequence: TGTGCCAGCTCACCAAGTACGAACAGACAGAATGAGCAGTTCTTC. Combining the CDR3 with reference TRBV18 and TRBJ2-1 gives the whole variable domain NAGVMQNPRHLVRRRGQEARLRCSPMKGHSHVYWYRQLPEEGLKFMVYLQKENIIDESGMPKERFSAEFPKEGPSILRIQQVVRGDSAAYFCASSPSTNRQNEQFFGPGTRLTVL.